This T cell receptor (beta chain) emerged from a study of siplizumab effects on memory and regulatory T cells. Sequencing used immunoSEQ multiplex PCR; TCRdb keeps in-frame clones, though not all of them. This table has roughly 100,000 clones, approximately 96% appearing once. The J segment lost 3 bases and the V segment lost 5 bases, leaving 10 bases of the junction unmatched. The germline CDR1 and CDR2 sequences are SGHTA and FQGNSA. The CDR3 extends over 15 amino acids. Regarding the study as a whole: Many proliferating CD4+ or CD8+ clones remained unclassified. Roughly 75-95% of them could not be assigned either a naive or a memory phenotype. Naive T cells seemed more diverse than memory cells and seemed major alloresponse contributors. Just a small share of alloreactive clones was traced back to unstimulated subsets.

As to this clone: Antigen specificity is unknown.

The sample consisted of naive CD4+ T cells sorted from blood. The chain joins TRBV7-2 to TRBJ2-7, with 7 bases lining up with TRBD1. The clonotype originates from a human donor in good health. The chain's CDR3 is CASSPSTGADYEQYF. The CDR3 nucleotides read TGTGCCAGCAGCCCAAGCACAGGGGCCGACTACGAGCAGTACTTC.